This T cell receptor beta chain comes out of a study of regulatory T cells in long-lasting Graves disease. In the study overall: Patients met the persistent Graves' disease definition after over 5 years of antithyroid drugs with positive TSH receptor antibodies. General study points: Persistent Graves' patients showed less TCR diversity than newly diagnosed patients showed.

The time point is: persistent/refractory GD, antithyroid drugs over 5 years with positive TRAb. PBMC-derived RNA was used for the TCR library. The authors drew approximately 9 milliliters of peripheral blood into EDTA tubes. The CDR3 has 14 amino acids. The trim removed 6 bases at V and 2 bases at J, leaving 8 bases unmatched. Germline V lookup: CDR1 DFQATT, CDR2 SNEGSKA (reference sequence). This clonotype has at least ten counts. Its matching antigen is unknown. Building the TCR beta libraries relied on iRepertoire HTBI primers, and CDR3 regions underwent Arm-PCR. Via MiXCR, TCRdb re-called the multiplex PCR reads, giving one row per CDR3 protein. This sample carries about 340,000 distinct CDR3 sequences, roughly a fifth of them seen once, and the ten largest clones take 25% to 30%.

This TCR came from a female donor with Graves disease. This chain connects TRBV20-1 to TRBJ2-7; 9 nucleotides align to TRBD1. This material consisted of peripheral blood mononuclear cells (PBMCs), taken when the disease was refractory, from a patient treated with antithyroid drugs. The CDR3 region has the DNA TGCAGTGCCACAGGGGGCCCCTCCCCCTACGAGCAGTACTTC. As protein: CSATGGPSPYEQYF.